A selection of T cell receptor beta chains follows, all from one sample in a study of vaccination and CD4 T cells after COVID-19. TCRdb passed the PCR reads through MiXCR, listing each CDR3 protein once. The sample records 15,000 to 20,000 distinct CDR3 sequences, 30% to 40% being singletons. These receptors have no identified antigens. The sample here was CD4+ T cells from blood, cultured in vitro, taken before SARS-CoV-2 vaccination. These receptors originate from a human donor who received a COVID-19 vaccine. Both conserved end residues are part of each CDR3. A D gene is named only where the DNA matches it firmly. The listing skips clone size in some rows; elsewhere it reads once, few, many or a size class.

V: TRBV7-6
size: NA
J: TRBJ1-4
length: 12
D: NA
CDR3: CASSLNGEKLFF
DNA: TGTGCCAGCAGCCTTAACGGCGAAAAACTGTTTTTT

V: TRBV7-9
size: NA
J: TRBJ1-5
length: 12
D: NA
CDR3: CASSSGYQPQHF
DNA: TGTGCCAGCAGCTCTGGCTACCAGCCCCAGCATTTT

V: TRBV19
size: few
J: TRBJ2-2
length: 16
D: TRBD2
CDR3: CASSIAGRATPGELFF
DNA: TGTGCCAGTAGTATTGCGGGGAGGGCAACGCCCGGGGAGCTGTTTTTT

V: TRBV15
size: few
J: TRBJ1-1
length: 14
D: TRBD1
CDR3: CATSSDRVRTEAFF
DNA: TGTGCCACCAGCAGCGACAGGGTGCGCACTGAAGCTTTCTTT

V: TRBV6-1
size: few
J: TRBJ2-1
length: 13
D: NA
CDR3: CASSGDFYNEQFF
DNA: TGTGCCAGCAGCGGGGACTTCTACAATGAGCAGTTCTTC

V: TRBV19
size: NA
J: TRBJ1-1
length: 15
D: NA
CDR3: CASSVSGEANTEAFF
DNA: TGTGCCAGTAGTGTTAGTGGGGAAGCGAACACTGAAGCTTTCTTT

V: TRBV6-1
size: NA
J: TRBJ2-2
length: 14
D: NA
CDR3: CASSPGRTSRELFF
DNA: TGTGCCAGCAGCCCGGGACGGACCTCCCGGGAGCTGTTTTTT

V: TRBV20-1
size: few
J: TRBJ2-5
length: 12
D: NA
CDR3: CSARAPPETQYF
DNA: TGCAGTGCTAGAGCGCCCCCGGAGACCCAGTACTTC

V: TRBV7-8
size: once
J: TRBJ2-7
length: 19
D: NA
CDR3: CATISPHGYRGAESYEQYF
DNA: TGTGCCACCATTTCCCCGCACGGTTATCGTGGGGCAGAATCCTACGAGCAGTACTTC

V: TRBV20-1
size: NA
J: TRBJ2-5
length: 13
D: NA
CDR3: CSARATVGPFQYF
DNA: TGCAGTGCTAGGGCCACGGTGGGACCCTTCCAGTACTTC

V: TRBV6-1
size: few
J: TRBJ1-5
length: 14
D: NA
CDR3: CASSEARGLGPQHF
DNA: TGTGCCAGCAGTGAAGCACGGGGGCTGGGACCCCAGCATTTT

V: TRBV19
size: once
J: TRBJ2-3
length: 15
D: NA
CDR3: CTSSIVAGITDTQYF
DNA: TGTACCAGTAGTATAGTGGCGGGGATCACAGATACGCAGTATTTT

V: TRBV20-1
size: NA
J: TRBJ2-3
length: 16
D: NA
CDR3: CSARPTGGLVTDTQYF
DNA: TGCAGTGCTAGACCAACCGGGGGGCTCGTCACAGATACGCAGTATTTT

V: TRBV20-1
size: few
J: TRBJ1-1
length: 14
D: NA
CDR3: CSARVAGGITEAFF
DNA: TGCAGTGCTAGAGTTGCGGGAGGGATCACTGAAGCTTTCTTT

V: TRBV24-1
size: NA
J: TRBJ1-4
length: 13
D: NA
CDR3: CATSGAGDEKLFF
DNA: TGTGCCACCAGCGGGGCAGGGGACGAAAAACTGTTTTTT

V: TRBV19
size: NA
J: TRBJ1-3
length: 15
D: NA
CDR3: CASSLNAVVGNTIYF
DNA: TGTGCCAGTAGTCTCAATGCGGTAGTCGGAAACACCATATATTTT

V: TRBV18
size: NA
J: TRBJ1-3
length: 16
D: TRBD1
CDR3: CASSPWTGSAGNTIYF
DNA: TGTGCCAGCTCACCATGGACAGGGTCAGCAGGAAACACCATATATTTT

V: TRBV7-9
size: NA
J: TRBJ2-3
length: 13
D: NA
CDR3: CASPRDSTDTQYF
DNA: TGTGCCAGCCCCCGGGACTCCACAGATACGCAGTATTTT

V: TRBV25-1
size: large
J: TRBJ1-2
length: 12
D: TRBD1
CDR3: CASSKGAGGYTF
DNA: TGTGCCAGCAGTAAGGGGGCGGGTGGCTACACCTTC

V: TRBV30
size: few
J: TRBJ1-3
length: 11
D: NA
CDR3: CAWTGGNTIYF
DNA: TGTGCCTGGACGGGTGGAAACACCATATATTTT

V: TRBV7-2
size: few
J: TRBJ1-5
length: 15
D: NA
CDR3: CASSLGARRNQPQHF
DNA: TGTGCCAGCAGCTTAGGGGCTCGGCGCAATCAGCCCCAGCATTTT

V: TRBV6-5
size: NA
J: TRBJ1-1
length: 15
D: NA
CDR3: CASSYPSASRAEAFF
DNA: TGTGCCAGCAGTTACCCCTCCGCCAGTAGGGCTGAAGCTTTCTTT

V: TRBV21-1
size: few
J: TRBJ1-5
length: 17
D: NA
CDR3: CASSKRGRVEFNQPQHF
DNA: TGTGCCAGCAGCAAACGGGGGCGGGTAGAATTCAATCAGCCCCAGCATTTT

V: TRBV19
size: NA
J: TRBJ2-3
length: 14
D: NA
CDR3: CASSGQTSTDTQYF
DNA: TGTGCCAGTAGTGGGCAGACCAGCACAGATACGCAGTATTTT

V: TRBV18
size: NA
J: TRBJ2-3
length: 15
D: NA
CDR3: CASQPLAISTDTQYF
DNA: TGTGCCAGCCAACCACTCGCAATAAGCACAGATACGCAGTATTTT

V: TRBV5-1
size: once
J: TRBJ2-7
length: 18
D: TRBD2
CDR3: CASRAAGLAGGDLYEQYF
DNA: TGCGCCAGCAGGGCGGCGGGACTAGCGGGGGGCGACCTCTACGAGCAGTACTTC

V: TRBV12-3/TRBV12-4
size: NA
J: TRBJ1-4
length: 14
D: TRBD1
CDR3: CASSRRGQGEKLFF
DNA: TGTGCCAGCAGTCGGAGAGGACAGGGTGAAAAACTGTTTTTT

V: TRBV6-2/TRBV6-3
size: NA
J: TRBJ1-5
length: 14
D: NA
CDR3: CASSSAGGRQPQHF
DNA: TGTGCCAGCAGTTCGGCCGGGGGACGGCAGCCCCAGCATTTT

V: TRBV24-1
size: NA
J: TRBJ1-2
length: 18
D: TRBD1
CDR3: CATSDSNRDRGLIDGYTF
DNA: TGTGCCACCAGTGATTCTAACCGGGACAGGGGACTCATAGATGGCTACACCTTC

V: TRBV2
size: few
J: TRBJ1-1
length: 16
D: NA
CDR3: CASSHGAVGKNTEAFF
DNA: TGTGCCAGCAGTCACGGGGCGGTGGGGAAGAACACTGAAGCTTTCTTT

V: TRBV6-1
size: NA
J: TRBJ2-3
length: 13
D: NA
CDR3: CASSESRQDTQYF
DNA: TGTGCCAGCAGTGAAAGTCGGCAAGATACGCAGTATTTT

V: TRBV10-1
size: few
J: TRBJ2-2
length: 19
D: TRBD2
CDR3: CASRRATALAGVNTGELFF
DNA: TGCGCCAGCAGGCGGGCGACGGCTCTAGCGGGGGTTAACACCGGGGAGCTGTTTTTT

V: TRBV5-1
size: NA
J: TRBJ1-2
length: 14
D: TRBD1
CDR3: CASSLSGGDYGYTF
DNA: TGCGCCAGCAGCTTATCAGGGGGCGACTATGGCTACACCTTC

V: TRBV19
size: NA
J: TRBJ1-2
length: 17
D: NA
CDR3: CASSISWGQASPYGYTF
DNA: TGTGCCAGTAGTATTTCCTGGGGGCAGGCCTCCCCCTATGGCTACACCTTC

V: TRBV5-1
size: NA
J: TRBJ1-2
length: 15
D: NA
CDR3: CASSLIETGGLDYTF
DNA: TGCGCCAGCAGCTTAATTGAGACAGGCGGGCTTGACTACACCTTC

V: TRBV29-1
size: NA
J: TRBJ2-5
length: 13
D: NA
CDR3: CSVEYDMGRTQYF
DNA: TGCAGCGTTGAATACGATATGGGTAGGACCCAGTACTTC

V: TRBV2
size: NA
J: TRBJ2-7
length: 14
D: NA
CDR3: CASRPRSTTYEQYF
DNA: TGTGCCAGCAGACCCAGAAGCACTACCTACGAGCAGTACTTC

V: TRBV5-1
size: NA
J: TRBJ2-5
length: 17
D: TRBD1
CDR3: CASSLSPGQGAWETQYF
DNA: TGCGCCAGCAGCTTGTCGCCGGGACAGGGGGCCTGGGAGACCCAGTACTTC

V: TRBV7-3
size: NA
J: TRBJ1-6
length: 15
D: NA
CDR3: CASSLYGESSSPLHF
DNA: TGTGCCAGCAGCCTATACGGGGAATCAAGTTCACCCCTCCACTTT

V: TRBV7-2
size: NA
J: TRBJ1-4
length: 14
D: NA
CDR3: CASSPIATNEKLFF
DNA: TGTGCCAGCAGCCCGATCGCAACTAATGAAAAACTGTTTTTT

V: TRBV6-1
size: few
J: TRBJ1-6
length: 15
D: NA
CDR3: CASSEERAFNSPLHF
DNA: TGTGCCAGCAGTGAAGAGCGGGCTTTTAATTCACCCCTCCACTTT

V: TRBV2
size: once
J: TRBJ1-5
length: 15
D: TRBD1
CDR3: CASSGTGGRYQPQHF
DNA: TGTGCCAGCAGTGGGACAGGTGGTAGGTATCAGCCCCAGCATTTT

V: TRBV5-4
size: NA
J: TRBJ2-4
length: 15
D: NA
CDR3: CASSLGGETKNIQYF
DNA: TGTGCCAGCAGCTTGGGGGGAGAGACCAAAAACATTCAGTACTTC

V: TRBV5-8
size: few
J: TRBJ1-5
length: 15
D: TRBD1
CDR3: CASSSGAGGGQPQHF
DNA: TGTGCCAGCAGCTCCGGAGCAGGGGGAGGACAGCCCCAGCATTTT

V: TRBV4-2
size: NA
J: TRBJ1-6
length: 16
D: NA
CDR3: CASSQETGTAYSPLHF
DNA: TGTGCCAGCAGCCAAGAGACCGGGACGGCATATTCACCCCTCCACTTT

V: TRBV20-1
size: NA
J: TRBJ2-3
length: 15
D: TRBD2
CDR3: CSATTGLAGTDTQYF
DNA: TGCAGTGCTACAACGGGACTAGCGGGCACAGATACGCAGTATTTT